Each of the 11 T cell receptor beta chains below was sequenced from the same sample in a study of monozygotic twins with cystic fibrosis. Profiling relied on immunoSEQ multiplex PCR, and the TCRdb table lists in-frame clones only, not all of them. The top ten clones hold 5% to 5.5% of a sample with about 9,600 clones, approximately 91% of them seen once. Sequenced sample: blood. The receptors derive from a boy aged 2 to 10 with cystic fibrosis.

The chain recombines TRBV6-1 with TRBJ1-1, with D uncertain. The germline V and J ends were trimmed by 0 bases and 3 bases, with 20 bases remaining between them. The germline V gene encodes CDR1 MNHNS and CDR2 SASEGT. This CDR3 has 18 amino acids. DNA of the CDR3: TGTGCCAGCAGTGAAGCGGGCAGGTCAGTGGGCCTGTACACTGAAGCTTTCTTT. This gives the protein CASSEAGRSVGLYTEAFF.

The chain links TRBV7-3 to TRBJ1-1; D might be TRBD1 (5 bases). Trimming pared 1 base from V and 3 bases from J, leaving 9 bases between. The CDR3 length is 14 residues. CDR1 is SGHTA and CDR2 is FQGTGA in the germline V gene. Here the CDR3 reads CASSLRGGYTEAFF. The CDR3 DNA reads TGTGCCAGCAGCTTAAGGGGCGGGTACACTGAAGCTTTCTTT.

CDR3 sequence (DNA): TGTGCCAGCAGCTCGCCGACAGGGCGGGAGCAGTACTTC. Protein product: CASSSPTGREQYF. The chain carries TRBV7-8 and TRBJ2-7; 7 bases fit TRBD1. With 4 bases clipped from V and 7 bases from J, the junction kept 7 bases outside the gene matches. The CDR3 covers 13 residues. Per germline, CDR1 SGHVS and CDR2 FQNEAQ.

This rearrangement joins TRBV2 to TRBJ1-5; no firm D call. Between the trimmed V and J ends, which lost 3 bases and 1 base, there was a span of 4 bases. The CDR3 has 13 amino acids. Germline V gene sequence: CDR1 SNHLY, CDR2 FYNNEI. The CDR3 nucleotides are TGTGCCAGCAGTGACAGCAGCAATCAGCCCCAGCATTTT. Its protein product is CASSDSSNQPQHF.

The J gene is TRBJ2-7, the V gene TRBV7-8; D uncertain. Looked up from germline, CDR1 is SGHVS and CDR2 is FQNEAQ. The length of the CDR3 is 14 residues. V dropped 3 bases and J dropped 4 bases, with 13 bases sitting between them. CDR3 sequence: CASSLAEAEYEQYV. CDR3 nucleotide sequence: TGTGCCAGCAGCTTGGCCGAGGCAGAATACGAGCAGTACGTC.

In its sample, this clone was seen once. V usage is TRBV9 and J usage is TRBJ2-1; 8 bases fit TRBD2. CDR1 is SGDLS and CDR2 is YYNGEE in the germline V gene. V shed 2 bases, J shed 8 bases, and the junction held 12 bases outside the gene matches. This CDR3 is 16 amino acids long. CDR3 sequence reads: CASSVSGGAAGDEQFF. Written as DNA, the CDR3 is TGTGCCAGCAGCGTGAGCGGGGGTGCCGCAGGGGATGAGCAGTTCTTC.

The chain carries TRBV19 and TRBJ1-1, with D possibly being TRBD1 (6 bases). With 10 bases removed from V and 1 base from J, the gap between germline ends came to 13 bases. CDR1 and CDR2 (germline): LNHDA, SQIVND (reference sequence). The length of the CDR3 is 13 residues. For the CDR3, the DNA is TGTGCCACGTTGACAGGACCGAACACTGAAGCTTTCTTT. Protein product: CATLTGPNTEAFF.

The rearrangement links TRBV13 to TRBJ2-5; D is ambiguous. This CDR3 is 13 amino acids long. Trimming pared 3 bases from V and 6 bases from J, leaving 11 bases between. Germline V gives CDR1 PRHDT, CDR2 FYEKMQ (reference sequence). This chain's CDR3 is CASSFRAVQTQYF. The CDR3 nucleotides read TGTGCCAGCAGCTTTAGAGCCGTGCAGACCCAGTACTTC.

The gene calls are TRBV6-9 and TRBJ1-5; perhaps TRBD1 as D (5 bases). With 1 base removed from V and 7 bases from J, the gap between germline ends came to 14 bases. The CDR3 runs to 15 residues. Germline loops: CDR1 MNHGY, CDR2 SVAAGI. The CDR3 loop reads CASSYLRSGCQPQHF. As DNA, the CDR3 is TGTGCCAGCAGTTATTTAAGGTCAGGGTGCCAGCCCCAGCATTTT.

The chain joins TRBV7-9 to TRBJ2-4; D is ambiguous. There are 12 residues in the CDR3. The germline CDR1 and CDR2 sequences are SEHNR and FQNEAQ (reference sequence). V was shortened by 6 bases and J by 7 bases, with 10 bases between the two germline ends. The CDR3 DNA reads TGTGCCAGCAGTCAGGTTTTGAACATTCAGTACTTC. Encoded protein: CASSQVLNIQYF.

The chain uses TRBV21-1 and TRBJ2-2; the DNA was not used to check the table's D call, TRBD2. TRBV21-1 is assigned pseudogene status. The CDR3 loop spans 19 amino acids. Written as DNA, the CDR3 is TGTGCCAGCAGCCCCTCTAGACGTACTAGCGGGGTTAACACCGGGGAGCTGTTTTTT. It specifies CASSPSRRTSGVNTGELFF.